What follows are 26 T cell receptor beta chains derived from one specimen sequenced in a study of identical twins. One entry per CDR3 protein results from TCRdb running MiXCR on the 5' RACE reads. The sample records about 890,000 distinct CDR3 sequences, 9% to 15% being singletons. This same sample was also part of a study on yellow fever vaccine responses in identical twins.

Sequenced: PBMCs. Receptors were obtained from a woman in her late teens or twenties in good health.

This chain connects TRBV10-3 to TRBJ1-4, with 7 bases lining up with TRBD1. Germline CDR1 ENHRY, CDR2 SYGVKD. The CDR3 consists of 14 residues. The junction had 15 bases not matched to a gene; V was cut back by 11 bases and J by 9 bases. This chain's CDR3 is CASSHDRAGKKLFF. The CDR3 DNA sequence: TGTGCCTCCTCACACGACAGGGCGGGTAAAAAACTGTTTTTT.

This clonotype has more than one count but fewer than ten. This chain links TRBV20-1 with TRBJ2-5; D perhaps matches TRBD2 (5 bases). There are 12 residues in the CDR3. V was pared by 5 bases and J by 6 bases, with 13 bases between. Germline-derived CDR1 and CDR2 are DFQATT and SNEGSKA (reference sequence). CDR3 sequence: CSAVTGVQTQYF. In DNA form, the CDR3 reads TGCAGTGCTGTGACCGGGGTGCAGACCCAGTACTTC.

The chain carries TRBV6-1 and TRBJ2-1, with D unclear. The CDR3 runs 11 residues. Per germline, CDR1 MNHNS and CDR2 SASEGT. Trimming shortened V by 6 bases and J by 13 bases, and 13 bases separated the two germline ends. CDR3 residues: CASSPDQKQFF. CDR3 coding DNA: TGTGCCAGCAGCCCGGACCAGAAACAGTTCTTC.

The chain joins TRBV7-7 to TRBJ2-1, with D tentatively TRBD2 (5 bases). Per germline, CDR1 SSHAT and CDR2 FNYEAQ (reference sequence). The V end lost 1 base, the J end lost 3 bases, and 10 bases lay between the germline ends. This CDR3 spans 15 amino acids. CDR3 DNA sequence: TGTGCCAGCAGCTTAGATGAGGGAGTCTACAATGAGCAGTTCTTC. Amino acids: CASSLDEGVYNEQFF.

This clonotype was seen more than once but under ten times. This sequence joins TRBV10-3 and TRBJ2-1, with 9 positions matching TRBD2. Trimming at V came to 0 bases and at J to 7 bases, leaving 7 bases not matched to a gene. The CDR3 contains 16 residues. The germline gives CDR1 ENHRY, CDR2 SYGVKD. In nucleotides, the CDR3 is TGTGCCATCAGTGAGTCTGCGGGAGGGCCGATAAATGAGCAGTTCTTC. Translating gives CAISESAGGPINEQFF.

The CDR3 DNA reads TGTGCCAGCAGGGGGGGGACCAGCTCCTACGAGCAGTACGTC. It encodes CASRGGTSSYEQYV. This rearrangement joins TRBV27 to TRBJ2-7, with 7 bases lining up with TRBD2. CDR1 is MNHEY, CDR2 SMNVEV, per germline (reference sequence). The CDR3 spans 14 residues. V dropped 6 bases and J dropped 0; count of bases not matched to a gene: 5.

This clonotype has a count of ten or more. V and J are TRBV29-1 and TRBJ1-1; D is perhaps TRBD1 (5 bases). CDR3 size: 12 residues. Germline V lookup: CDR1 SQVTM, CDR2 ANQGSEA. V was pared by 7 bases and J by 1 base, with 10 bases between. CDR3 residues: CSAGTANTEAFF. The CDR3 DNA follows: TGCAGCGCCGGGACGGCGAACACTGAAGCTTTCTTT. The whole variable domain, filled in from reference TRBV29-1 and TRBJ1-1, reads SAVISQKPSRDICQRGTSLTIQCQVDSQVTMMFWYRQQPGQSLTLIATANQGSEATYESGFVIDKFPISRPNLTFSTLTVSNMSPEDSSIYLCSAGTANTEAFFGQGTRLTVV.

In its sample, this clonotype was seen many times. The CDR3: CASSFRSTDTQYF. DNA of the CDR3: TGTGCCAGCAGTTTTAGGAGCACAGATACGCAGTATTTT. The chain has TRBV12-3 or TRBV12-4 and TRBJ2-3; D not certain. V dropped 3 bases and J dropped 0 bases, with 4 bases sitting between them. The CDR3 is made up of 13 amino acids.

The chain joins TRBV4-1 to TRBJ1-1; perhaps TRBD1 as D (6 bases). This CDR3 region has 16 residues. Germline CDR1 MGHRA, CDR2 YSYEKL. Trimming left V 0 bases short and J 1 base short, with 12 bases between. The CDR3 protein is CASSQDIPGQNTEAFF. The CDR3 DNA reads TGCGCCAGCAGCCAAGATATACCGGGACAGAACACTGAAGCTTTCTTT.

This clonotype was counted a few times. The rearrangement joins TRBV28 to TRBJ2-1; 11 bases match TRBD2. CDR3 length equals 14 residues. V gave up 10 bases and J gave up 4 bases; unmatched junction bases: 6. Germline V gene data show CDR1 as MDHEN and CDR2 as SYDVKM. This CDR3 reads CATVTSGSYNEQFF. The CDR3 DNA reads TGTGCCACGGTAACTAGCGGGAGTTACAATGAGCAGTTCTTC. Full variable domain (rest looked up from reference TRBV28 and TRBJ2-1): DVKVTQSSRYLVKRTGEKVFLECVQDMDHENMFWYRQDPGLGLRLIYFSYDVKMKEKGDIPEGYSVSREKKERFSLILESASTNQTSMYLCATVTSGSYNEQFFGPGTRLTVL.

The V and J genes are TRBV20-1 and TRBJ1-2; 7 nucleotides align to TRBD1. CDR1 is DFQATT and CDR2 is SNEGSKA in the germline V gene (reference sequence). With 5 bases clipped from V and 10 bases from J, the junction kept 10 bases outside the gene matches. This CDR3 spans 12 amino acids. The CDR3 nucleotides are TGCAGTGCTCTCTCCGGGACAGACTACTACACCTTC. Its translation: CSALSGTDYYTF.

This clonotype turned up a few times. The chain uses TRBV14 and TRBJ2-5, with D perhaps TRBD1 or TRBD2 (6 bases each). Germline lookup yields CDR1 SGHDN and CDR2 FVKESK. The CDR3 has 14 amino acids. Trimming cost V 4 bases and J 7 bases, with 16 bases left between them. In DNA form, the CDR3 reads TGTGCCAGCAGCCGGAGGGGGTTAGGTGGGACCCAGTACTTC. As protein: CASSRRGLGGTQYF. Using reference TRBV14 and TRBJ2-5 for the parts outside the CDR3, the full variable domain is EAGVTQFPSHSVIEKGQTVTLRCDPISGHDNLYWYRRVMGKEIKFLLHFVKESKQDESGMPNNRFLAERTGGTYSTLKVQPAELEDSGVYFCASSRRGLGGTQYFGPGTRLLVL.

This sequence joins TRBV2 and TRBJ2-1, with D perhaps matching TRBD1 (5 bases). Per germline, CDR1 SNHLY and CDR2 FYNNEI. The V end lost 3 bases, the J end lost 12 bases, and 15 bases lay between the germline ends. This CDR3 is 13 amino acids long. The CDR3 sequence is CASSDIASQGQFF. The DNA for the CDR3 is TGTGCCAGCAGTGACATCGCGAGCCAGGGGCAGTTCTTC.

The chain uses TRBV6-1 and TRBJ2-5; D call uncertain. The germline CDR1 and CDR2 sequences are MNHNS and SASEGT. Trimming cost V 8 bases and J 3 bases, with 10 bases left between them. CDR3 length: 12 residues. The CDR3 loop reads CASGRGEETQYF. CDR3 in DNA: TGTGCCAGCGGTCGTGGGGAAGAGACCCAGTACTTC.

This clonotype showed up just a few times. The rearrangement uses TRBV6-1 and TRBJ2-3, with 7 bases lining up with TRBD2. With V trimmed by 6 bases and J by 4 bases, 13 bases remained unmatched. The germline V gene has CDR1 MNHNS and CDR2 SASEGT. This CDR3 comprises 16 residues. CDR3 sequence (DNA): TGTGCCAGCAGCCGAACTGGCGGGAGCGGTTCAGATACGCAGTATTTT. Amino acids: CASSRTGGSGSDTQYF.

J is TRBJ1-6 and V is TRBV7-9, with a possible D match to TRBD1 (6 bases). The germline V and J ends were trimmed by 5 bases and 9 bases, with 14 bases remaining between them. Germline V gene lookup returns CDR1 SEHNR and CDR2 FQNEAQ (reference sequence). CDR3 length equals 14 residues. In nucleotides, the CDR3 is TGTGCCAGCAGCCTAACACAGGGTGGTTCACCCCTCCACTTT. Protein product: CASSLTQGGSPLHF.

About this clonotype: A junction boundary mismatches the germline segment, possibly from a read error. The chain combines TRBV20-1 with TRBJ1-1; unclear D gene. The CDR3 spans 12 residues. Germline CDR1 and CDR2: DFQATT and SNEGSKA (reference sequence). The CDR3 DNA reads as TGCAGAAGTTCACAGACAAACACTGAAGCTCTCTTT. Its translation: CRSSQTNTEALF.

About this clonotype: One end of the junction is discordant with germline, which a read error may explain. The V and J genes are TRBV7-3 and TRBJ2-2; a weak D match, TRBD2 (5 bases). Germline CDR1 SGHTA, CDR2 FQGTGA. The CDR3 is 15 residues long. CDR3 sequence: CASSLVPLKTGVLFF. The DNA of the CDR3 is TGTGCCAGCAGCTTAGTTCCTTTGAAAACCGGGGTGCTGTTTTTT.

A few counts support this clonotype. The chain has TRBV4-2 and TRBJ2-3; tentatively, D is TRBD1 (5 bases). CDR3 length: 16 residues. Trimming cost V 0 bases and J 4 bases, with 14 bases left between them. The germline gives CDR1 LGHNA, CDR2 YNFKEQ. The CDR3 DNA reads TGTGCCAGCAGCCAAGAACTTCTGACAGCCCCAGATACGCAGTATTTT. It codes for CASSQELLTAPDTQYF.

CDR3 sequence: CASSKDRNNQPQHF. CDR3 DNA: TGTGCCAGCAGCAAGGACAGGAACAATCAGCCCCAGCATTTT. The rearrangement joins TRBV2 to TRBJ1-5; TRBD1 agrees at 7 bases. The germline V gene has CDR1 SNHLY and CDR2 FYNNEI. There are 14 residues in the CDR3. V trimming: 6 bases; J trimming: 3 bases; junction bases outside the gene matches: 5.

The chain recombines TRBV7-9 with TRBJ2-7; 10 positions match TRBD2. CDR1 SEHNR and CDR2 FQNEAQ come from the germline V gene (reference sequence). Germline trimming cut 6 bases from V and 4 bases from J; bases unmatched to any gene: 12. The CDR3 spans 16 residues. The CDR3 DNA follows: TGTGCCAGCAGTCTAGAGGCCAGCGGGAGGGCGTACGAGCAGTACTTC. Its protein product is CASSLEASGRAYEQYF.

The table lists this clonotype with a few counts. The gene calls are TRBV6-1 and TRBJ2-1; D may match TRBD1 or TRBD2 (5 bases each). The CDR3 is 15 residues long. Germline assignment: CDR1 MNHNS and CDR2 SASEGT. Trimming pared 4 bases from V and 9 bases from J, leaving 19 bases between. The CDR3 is CASSGPGPPFSEQFF. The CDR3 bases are TGTGCCAGCAGTGGTCCGGGGCCCCCGTTCAGTGAGCAGTTCTTC.

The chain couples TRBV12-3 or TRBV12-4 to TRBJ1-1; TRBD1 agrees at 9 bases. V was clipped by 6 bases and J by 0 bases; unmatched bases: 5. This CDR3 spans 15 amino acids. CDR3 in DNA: TGTGCCAGCAGGGAACAGGGGGCGCTGAACACTGAAGCTTTCTTT. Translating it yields CASREQGALNTEAFF.

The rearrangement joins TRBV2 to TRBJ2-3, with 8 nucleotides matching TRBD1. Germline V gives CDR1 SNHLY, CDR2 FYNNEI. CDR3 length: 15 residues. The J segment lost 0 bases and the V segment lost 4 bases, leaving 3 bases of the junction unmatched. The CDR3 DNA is TGTGCCAGCAGTGCGGGACAGGTCAGCACAGATACGCAGTATTTT. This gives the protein CASSAGQVSTDTQYF.

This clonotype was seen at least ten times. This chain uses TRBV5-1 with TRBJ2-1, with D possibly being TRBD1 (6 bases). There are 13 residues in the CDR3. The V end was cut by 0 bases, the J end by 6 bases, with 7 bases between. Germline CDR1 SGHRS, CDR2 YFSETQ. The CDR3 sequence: CASSLGTANEQFF. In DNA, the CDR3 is TGCGCCAGCAGCTTGGGGACAGCCAATGAGCAGTTCTTC.

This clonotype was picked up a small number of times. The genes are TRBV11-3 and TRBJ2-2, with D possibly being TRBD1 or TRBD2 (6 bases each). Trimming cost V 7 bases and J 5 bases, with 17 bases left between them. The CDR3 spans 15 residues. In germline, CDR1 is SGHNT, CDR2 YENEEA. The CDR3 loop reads CASKNGLTGTGELFF. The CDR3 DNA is TGTGCCAGCAAGAACGGACTAACAGGGACCGGGGAGCTGTTTTTT.